This T cell receptor (beta chain) comes out of a study of blood T cell repertoires in COVID-19 (dated by TCRdb to about 2020). About the full investigation: Samples covering the acute and convalescent phases of COVID-19 were provided by collaborators in the United States, Italy and Spain. A freely available public database, intended as a resource for researchers studying the immune response to SARS-CoV-2, is where the repertoires were released. The samples were drawn from two sources: the first 160 participants of the ongoing ImmuneRACE study, and about 1,300 subjects contributed by 6 global collaborators. Subjects who had been exposed to COVID-19, were actively infected with it, or had recovered from it provided the deeply sampled blood TCRbeta repertoires that made up the dataset. HLA class I and class II types, where available, came from metadata supplied by the sample provider rather than from assay-based typing. Sample metadata almost always included a de-identified subject ID, COVID-19 status, age in years and sex. The material from the prospective study consisted of cDNA or gDNA derived from T cells, B-cell-depleted T cells, or PBMCs. General study outcomes and caveats: The amount of clinical and demographic metadata varied by source and participant and was provided uncurated.

Collaborating institutions collected whole blood in K2EDTA tubes following their own protocols. For TCRbeta analysis, collaborators shipped samples in one of three forms: frozen whole blood, isolated PBMCs, or DNA extracted from either of those sample types. TCRbeta CDR3 regions were amplified from genomic DNA by means of the immunoSEQ Assay, a bias-controlled multiplex PCR. On the authors' methods: The number of nucleated cells in each sample was estimated from the amplification of reference gene primers within the assay. To quantify the absolute abundance of each unique TCRbeta CDR3 rearrangement, sequence reads were collapsed and filtered. For each sample, productive Simpson clonality was calculated by taking the square root of Simpson's diversity index across productive rearrangements. Here the immuneACCESS table is served through TCRdb, limited to in-frame sequences with V and J called. Missing clones are a known gap in these copies; in checked studies unresolved V genes cover under half, and the rest lacks a known reason. The V and J calls and the clone size are those of that table, but D and trimming were determined from the DNA. Across this sample there are some 370,000 clones, with roughly 90% seen only once. Approximately 6.2% of the sample is held by the ten biggest clonotypes.

This clone occurred once. What antigen it recognizes has not been identified. No base quality information exists; no much larger clone differs at one position. The CDR1 and CDR2 encoded by the germline V gene are MNHEY and SVGEGT. The junction carries 11 bases between V and J, which are trimmed by 5 bases and 4 bases respectively. The CDR3 runs 13 amino acids, cysteine and phenylalanine included. Only the CDR3 portion is preserved as DNA: 39 bases, with reading frame beginning at the first base. The material sequenced was peripheral blood. The sequence links TRBV6-2 or TRBV6-3 to TRBJ1-2; the D gene is perhaps TRBD1, on 5 matching bases. The receptor was derived from a man younger than 30 with active or convalescent COVID-19. The nucleotide sequence is TGTGCCAGCAGTCTGGGGGGGACCTATGGCTACACCTTC. This is translated as CASSLGGTYGYTF.